The 22 T cell receptor beta chains reported below all come from one sample, sequenced in a study of memory CD8 T cells in hepatitis C reinfection. Data came from immunoSEQ multiplex PCR; TCRdb stores just in-frame clones and leaves some out. This sample has some 50,000 clones, with nearly 90% found just once. Time point reported: late/post reinfection, 12 to 24 weeks after detection. TCR sequencing was done directly ex vivo on sorted cells, without expansion in vitro. Material: naive CD8+ T cells sorted from blood. The receptors come from a man aged 18 to 35 with hepatitis C virus infection.

This clone was found once. V is TRBV13 and J is TRBJ2-3, with D hard to call. V shed 5 bases and J shed 2 bases, with 5 bases lying between them. The CDR3 runs to 12 residues. Germline V gives CDR1 PRHDT, CDR2 FYEKMQ (reference sequence). The CDR3 DNA follows: TGTGCCAGCAGCCCCAACACAGATACGCAGTATTTT. Encoded protein: CASSPNTDTQYF.

The chain is built from TRBV5-1 and TRBJ2-7; TRBD2 matches 12 bases. Germline values: CDR1 SGHRS, CDR2 YFSETQ. The CDR3 covers 16 residues. Trimming at V came to 2 bases and at J to 6 bases, leaving 9 bases not matched to a gene. CDR3 in amino acids: CASSFSPGLAGSEQYF. The CDR3 DNA reads as TGCGCCAGCAGCTTCTCCCCGGGACTAGCGGGCTCCGAGCAGTACTTC.

J is TRBJ1-5 and V is TRBV10-3; D unresolved. The germline CDR1 and CDR2 sequences are ENHRY and SYGVKD. V was pared by 0 bases and J by 1 base, with 10 bases between. The CDR3 spans 16 residues. The CDR3 DNA sequence: TGTGCCATCAGTGAGTCGGGCACCTTAAGCAATCAGCCCCAGCATTTT. It encodes CAISESGTLSNQPQHF.

The chain uses TRBV2 and TRBJ2-2; 7 bases line up with TRBD1. The germline V gene has CDR1 SNHLY and CDR2 FYNNEI. CDR3 length: 15 residues. Unmatched junction bases numbered 9, after V lost 6 bases and J lost 5 bases. The CDR3 bases are TGTGCCAGCAGCCTCTACAGGGGCGAGACCGGGGAGCTGTTTTTT. Translated, it gives CASSLYRGETGELFF.

The J gene is TRBJ2-7, the V gene TRBV27; D gene unclear. Germline values: CDR1 MNHEY, CDR2 SMNVEV (reference sequence). The CDR3 totals 13 residues. Trimming removed 5 bases at V and 4 bases at J, with 12 bases between. The CDR3 sequence: CASSPAAGYEQYF. The CDR3 nucleotides read TGTGCCAGCAGTCCCGCGGCCGGGTACGAGCAGTACTTC.

For the CDR3, the DNA is TGCGCCAGCAGGGCCGGGTCCGAAGAGACCCAGTACTTC. It encodes CASRAGSEETQYF. The chain couples TRBV5-1 to TRBJ2-5; no reliable D call. This CDR3 contains 13 residues. V was pared by 5 bases and J by 3 bases, with 11 bases between. Germline assignment: CDR1 SGHRS and CDR2 YFSETQ.

The gene calls are TRBV28 and TRBJ2-1; D possibly corresponds to TRBD1 (6 bases). CDR3 length: 14 residues. Deletions cut 3 bases from V and 4 bases from J, with 10 bases between. Germline V CDR1 and CDR2: MDHEN, SYDVKM. The CDR3 DNA reads as TGTGCCAGCAGTTTCCTAGGGACATACAATGAGCAGTTCTTC. Encoded protein: CASSFLGTYNEQFF.

The rearrangement links TRBV6-5 to TRBJ2-1, with 8 bases that match TRBD2. The CDR3 totals 13 residues. Germline loops: CDR1 MNHEY, CDR2 SVGAGI. The V and J ends lost 8 bases and 9 bases, in that order; junction bases with no gene match: 9. The CDR3 region has the DNA TGTGCCAGCGGCGGGGGGAACCGTGGTGAGCAGTTCTTC. As protein: CASGGGNRGEQFF.

V is TRBV7-9 and J is TRBJ1-3; 7 nucleotides line up with TRBD1. This CDR3 region has 16 residues. Trimming at V came to 5 bases and at J to 0 bases, leaving 7 bases not matched to a gene. The V gene's germline CDR1 is SEHNR and CDR2 FQNEAQ (reference sequence). The CDR3 region has the DNA TGTGCCAGCAGCGCCAGACAGGGCCTCTCTGGAAACACCATATATTTT. Translating it yields CASSARQGLSGNTIYF.

V gene TRBV6-1 combines with J gene TRBJ2-1, with D tentatively TRBD1 (5 bases). The germline CDR1 and CDR2 sequences are MNHNS and SASEGT. The ends were cut back, 1 base at V and 2 bases at J, with 9 bases in the middle. This CDR3 contains 15 residues. The CDR3 loop is CASSEGPGTYNEQFF. CDR3 coding DNA: TGTGCCAGCAGTGAAGGGCCAGGGACCTACAATGAGCAGTTCTTC.

The gene calls are TRBV9 and TRBJ1-4, with a tentative D call TRBD1 (6 bases). V was trimmed by 3 bases and J by 2 bases, leaving 17 bases between them. This CDR3 has 17 amino acids. CDR1 is SGDLS and CDR2 is YYNGEE in the germline V gene. DNA of the CDR3: TGTGCCAGCAGCGCGAGTGGACAGTCCGGGACTAATGAAAAACTGTTTTTT. It codes for CASSASGQSGTNEKLFF.

The chain couples TRBV27 to TRBJ2-7; the match to TRBD2 covers 7 bases. CDR1 and CDR2 (germline): MNHEY, SMNVEV (reference sequence). V lost 2 bases and J lost 0; bases outside the gene matches: 10. The length of the CDR3 is 17 residues. CDR3 in DNA: TGTGCCAGCAGTTTAGGACCCCCTTCGGGGGGCTCCTACGAGCAGTACTTC. This gives the protein CASSLGPPSGGSYEQYF.

The chain links TRBV7-9 to TRBJ2-1; possible D gene TRBD2, 5 bases. Germline values: CDR1 SEHNR, CDR2 FQNEAQ (reference sequence). The V end lost 4 bases, the J end lost 1 base, and 11 bases lay between the germline ends. The CDR3 loop spans 15 amino acids. CDR3 DNA: TGTGCCAGCAGCTCCCCCGGGATATCCTACAATGAGCAGTTCTTC. Its protein is CASSSPGISYNEQFF.

The gene calls are TRBV18 and TRBJ2-5, with 7 bases fitting TRBD1. The ends lost 3 bases at V and 0 bases at J; junction bases unmatched: 4. This CDR3 spans 15 amino acids. Germline V gene lookup returns CDR1 KGHSH and CDR2 LQKENI. CDR3 in amino acids: CASSPGDRDQETQYF. The CDR3 region has the DNA TGTGCCAGCTCACCGGGAGACAGGGACCAAGAGACCCAGTACTTC.

This chain uses TRBV19 with TRBJ2-1; 9 bases fit TRBD2. Germline V gene data show CDR1 as LNHDA and CDR2 as SQIVND (reference sequence). Trimming removed 3 bases from V and 5 bases from J; junction bases left unmatched: 5. The CDR3 contains 15 residues. The CDR3 loop is CASSIRGLAHNEQFF. The CDR3, as DNA: TGTGCCAGTAGTATTCGGGGACTAGCCCACAATGAGCAGTTCTTC.

This chain links TRBV7-9 with TRBJ2-7, with TRBD2 matching 8 bases. The CDR3 has 17 amino acids. J lost 6 bases, V lost 0 bases, and 13 bases had no gene match. From germline, CDR1 is SEHNR and CDR2 FQNEAQ (reference sequence). The CDR3 region is CASSLAIMAGGSLEQYF. DNA for the CDR3: TGTGCCAGCAGCTTAGCTATTATGGCGGGAGGAAGTCTCGAGCAGTACTTC.

The chain carries TRBV7-9 and TRBJ1-1, with a weak D call TRBD1 (6 bases). The CDR3 has 15 amino acids. V dropped 5 bases and J dropped 5 bases, with 18 bases sitting between them. CDR1 is SEHNR and CDR2 is FQNEAQ in the germline V gene (reference sequence). The CDR3 coding sequence is TGTGCCAGCAGCCCTCCCTCCGGCAGGGGTACTGAAGCTTTCTTT. Amino acids: CASSPPSGRGTEAFF.

V gene TRBV9 combines with J gene TRBJ2-3, with a weak D call TRBD1 (6 bases). The CDR3 consists of 16 residues. CDR1 is SGDLS and CDR2 is YYNGEE in the germline V gene. Trimming removed 4 bases from V and 3 bases from J, with 18 bases in between. The CDR3 loop reads CASSPEGRGSTDTQYF. The CDR3 region has the DNA TGTGCCAGCAGCCCAGAAGGTAGGGGGTCGACAGATACGCAGTATTTT. The full variable domain, with the rest looked up from reference TRBV9 and TRBJ2-3, is DSGVTQTPKHLITATGQRVTLRCSPRSGDLSVYWYQQSLDQGLQFLIQYYNGEERAKGNILERFSAQQFPDLHSELNLSSLELGDSALYFCASSPEGRGSTDTQYFGPGTRLTVL.

J is TRBJ2-7 and V is TRBV27, with 11 bases that match TRBD1. Germline V gene lookup returns CDR1 MNHEY and CDR2 SMNVEV (reference sequence). The length of the CDR3 is 16 residues. The V segment lost 4 bases and the J segment 0 bases; nucleotides outside the gene matches: 5. CDR3 DNA sequence: TGTGCCAGCAGTTCGAGGGGGACAGGGGGCTCCTACGAGCAGTACTTC. It encodes CASSSRGTGGSYEQYF.

This clone was recorded only once. The J gene is TRBJ2-3, the V gene TRBV5-1; 8 nucleotides agree with TRBD2. The CDR3 runs to 17 residues. CDR1 is SGHRS and CDR2 is YFSETQ in the germline V gene. V trimming: 0 bases; J trimming: 1 base; junction bases outside the gene matches: 7. The CDR3 nucleotides read TGCGCCAGCAGCTTGGAGTCTAGCGGGTCCCGCACAGATACGCAGTATTTT. It translates to CASSLESSGSRTDTQYF.

The chain recombines TRBV29-1 with TRBJ2-1, with D perhaps TRBD1 (6 bases). Germline lookup yields CDR1 SQVTM and CDR2 ANQGSEA. Trimming stripped 6 bases from V and 5 bases from J, with 14 bases between. The CDR3 is 13 residues long. CDR3 amino acids: CSVGQSVNNEQFF. CDR3 sequence (DNA): TGCAGCGTCGGACAGTCTGTCAACAATGAGCAGTTCTTC.

The chain combines TRBV19 with TRBJ2-1, with 8 bases identical to TRBD2. The trim removed 8 bases at V and 0 bases at J, leaving 9 bases unmatched. CDR3 length: 16 residues. CDR1 and CDR2 from the germline V gene are LNHDA and SQIVND (reference sequence). The CDR3 loop reads CASWWGGRSSYNEQFF. The CDR3 coding sequence is TGTGCCAGTTGGTGGGGCGGGAGGAGCTCCTACAATGAGCAGTTCTTC. Drawing the rest from reference TRBV19 and TRBJ2-1, the complete variable domain is DGGITQSPKYLFRKEGQNVTLSCEQNLNHDAMYWYRQDPGQGLRLIYYSQIVNDFQKGDIAEGYSVSREKKESFPLTVTSAQKNPTAFYLCASWWGGRSSYNEQFFGPGTRLTVL.